The 32 T cell receptor beta chains reported below all come from one sample, sequenced in a study of tumor-infiltrating lymphocytes in glioblastoma multiforme. TCR beta libraries were built from RNA through three nested multiplex PCR rounds using modified ARM-PCR. MiXCR was run by TCRdb on the multiplex PCR reads, yielding one entry per CDR3 protein. The data hold more than 13,000 distinct CDR3 sequences, with approximately 71% observed a single time. The sequencing input was brain tumor tissue. These receptors all come from a male donor with glioblastoma.

In regard to this clonotype: The junction differs from germline at one of its ends, possibly a read error. The chain combines TRBV5-1 with TRBJ2-1; 9 positions match TRBD1. The CDR3 is 15 residues long. Germline-derived CDR1 and CDR2 are SGHRS and YFSETQ. In DNA, the CDR3 is TGCGCCAGCAGCGACCCGGGACAGGGTTACAATGGGCAGTTCTTC. As protein: CASSDPGQGYNGQFF.

The chain carries TRBV29-1 and TRBJ1-2; 7 bases line up with TRBD1. Germline lookup yields CDR1 SQVTM and CDR2 ANQGSEA. This CDR3 has 14 residues. V was clipped by 2 bases and J by 6 bases; unmatched bases: 9. The CDR3 region is CSVESGQFSNGYTF. CDR3 in DNA: TGCAGCGTTGAATCGGGACAGTTTTCCAATGGCTACACCTTC.

CDR3: CASSTGQTYTGELFF. In nucleotides, the CDR3 is TGTGCCAGCAGTACGGGACAGACTTACACCGGGGAGCTGTTTTTT. J is TRBJ2-2 and V is TRBV11-2, with 7 positions matching TRBD1. V trimming: 6 bases; J trimming: 3 bases; junction bases outside the gene matches: 7. Germline V lookup: CDR1 SGHAT, CDR2 FQNNGV. The CDR3 has 15 residues.

The genes are TRBV19 and TRBJ2-7; perhaps TRBD2 as D (5 bases). V was pared by 10 bases and J by 7 bases, with 17 bases between. This CDR3 has 12 amino acids. Germline V lookup: CDR1 LNHDA, CDR2 SQIVND (reference sequence). CDR3 amino acids: CATSGRRGEQYF. The CDR3 bases are TGTGCCACCTCAGGACGGCGCGGGGAGCAGTACTTC.

Concerning this clonotype: At one end, the junction sequence differs from germline, possibly due to a read error. V and J are TRBV20-1 and TRBJ2-3; 12 bases fit TRBD2. This CDR3 is built from 20 residues. CDR1 is DFQATT and CDR2 is SNEGSKA in the germline V gene (reference sequence). This CDR3 is CSASRPGLAGRPSSADMQYF. The CDR3 coding sequence is TGCAGTGCTAGTCGCCCCGGACTAGCGGGAAGGCCGAGTAGCGCAGATATGCAGTATTTT.

Note on this clonotype: The junction departs from germline at one end; a sequencing error may be responsible. The chain has TRBV20-1 and TRBJ2-3; 8 bases map to TRBD1. Germline V gene sequence: CDR1 DFQATT, CDR2 SNEGSKA (reference sequence). The CDR3 is 15 residues long. In nucleotides, the CDR3 is TGCAGTGCCCTACGGACAGGGACGACGATTAATCCGCAGAATTTT. Residues: CSALRTGTTINPQNF.

With respect to this clonotype: The conserved closing phenylalanine or tryptophan is absent in this CDR3, likely reflecting a read error. The rearrangement links TRBV28 to TRBJ2-2, with 11 bases lining up with TRBD1. Per germline, CDR1 MDHEN and CDR2 SYDVKM. The CDR3 extends over 14 amino acids. The CDR3 DNA follows: TGTGCTAGCAGCCGGGACAGGGGGGGCGGGGAGCTGTTTTCT. It translates to CASSRDRGGGELFS.

This clonotype was counted ten times or more. The rearrangement links TRBV5-1 to TRBJ2-5, with D maybe TRBD1 (6 bases). Trimming removed 0 bases at V and 4 bases at J, with 13 bases between. The CDR3 runs to 15 residues. Germline values: CDR1 SGHRS, CDR2 YFSETQ. The chain's CDR3 is CASSLAPGRGETQYF. For the CDR3, the DNA is TGCGCCAGCAGCTTGGCGCCCGGCAGGGGAGAGACCCAGTACTTC.

This chain links TRBV11-2 with TRBJ2-3; D is perhaps TRBD1 (5 bases). Germline assignment: CDR1 SGHAT and CDR2 FQNNGV. The length of the CDR3 is 16 residues. Trimming took 8 bases from V and 4 from J, leaving 22 bases between them. The CDR3 sequence is CASYFPDSTSSDTQYF. The CDR3 DNA reads TGTGCCAGCTACTTCCCTGACAGTACGAGCTCAGATACGCAGTATTTT.

Remarks on this clonotype: A much larger clone is a single base away; this may be a read error. The gene calls are TRBV2 and TRBJ2-7; 8 bases align to TRBD1. The CDR3 covers 13 residues. Germline V gives CDR1 SNHLY, CDR2 FYNNEI. V gave up 5 bases and J gave up 6 bases; unmatched junction bases: 6. The CDR3 coding sequence is TGTGCCAGCAGTATATTAACAGGGGGCGAGCAGTACTTC. This translates into CASSILTGGEQYF.

This clonotype is medium-sized by share. The V gene is TRBV6-1, the J gene TRBJ2-7, with a tentative D call TRBD1 (6 bases). Trimming shortened V by 6 bases and J by 0 bases, and 12 bases separated the two germline ends. This CDR3 region has 14 residues. Germline V gene sequence: CDR1 MNHNS, CDR2 SASEGT. DNA of the CDR3: TGTGCCAGCAGACAGGGCCTAGCCTCCTACGAGCAGTACTTC. Encoded protein: CASRQGLASYEQYF.

Relative to its sample, this clonotype is large. V usage is TRBV11-2 and J usage is TRBJ2-2; the match to TRBD2 covers 8 bases. V lost 1 base, J lost 0 bases, and 10 bases stayed unmatched. Per the germline V gene, CDR1 is SGHAT and CDR2 is FQNNGV. The CDR3 totals 19 residues. CDR3 sequence reads: CASSLVRSSGGSNTGELFF. The CDR3 DNA is TGTGCCAGCAGCTTAGTTCGTTCCAGCGGGGGCTCGAACACCGGGGAGCTGTTTTTT.

Turning to this clonotype: A junction boundary mismatches the germline segment, possibly from a read error. The V call is TRBV20-1, the J call TRBJ2-6, with 10 bases matching TRBD1. CDR1 and CDR2 from the germline V gene are DFQATT and SNEGSKA (reference sequence). The length of the CDR3 is 18 residues. The CDR3 sequence: CSDSKSSGTGAGANVPTF. CDR3 bases: TGCAGTGACAGTAAATCCTCTGGGACAGGGGCTGGGGCCAACGTCCCGACTTTC.

For this clonotype: This could be a read error, since a much larger clone is one nucleotide away. The rearrangement uses TRBV11-2 and TRBJ2-3; D perhaps matches TRBD2 (6 bases). CDR1 and CDR2 (germline): SGHAT, FQNNGV. This CDR3 has 14 residues. CDR3 protein: CVSSLTGVTDTQYF. The CDR3 nucleotides read TGTGTCAGCAGCTTAACGGGGGTCACAGATACGCAGTATTTT.

This sequence joins TRBV10-3 and TRBJ2-7, with D perhaps matching TRBD1 (6 bases). The germline gives CDR1 ENHRY, CDR2 SYGVKD. The V and J ends lost 4 bases and 0 bases respectively, with 16 bases between them. The CDR3 sequence is 16 residues long. As DNA, the CDR3 is TGTGCCATCAGTGTAGAAGGGACAATTAGCTCCTACGAGCAGTACTTC. This codes for CAISVEGTISSYEQYF.

Comment on this clonotype: It may be a read error: a sequence one base away is much more abundant. V usage is TRBV2 and J usage is TRBJ2-2; D remains unclear. CDR1 is SNHLY and CDR2 is FYNNEI in the germline V gene. The CDR3 spans 14 residues. Trimming stripped 7 bases from V and 4 bases from J, with 13 bases between. As DNA, the CDR3 is TGTGCCAGCAACGACATGGGCTCCACCGGGGAGCTGTTTTTT. Amino acid sequence: CASNDMGSTGELFF.

With respect to this clonotype: No conserved phenylalanine or tryptophan is present at the end of the CDR3, so a read error is the likely explanation. The chain carries TRBV20-1 and TRBJ2-3; D tentatively reads TRBD1 or TRBD2 (6 bases each). CDR3 length equals 14 residues. V was trimmed by 6 bases and J by 1 base, leaving 14 bases between them. Germline CDR1 reads DFQATT; CDR2 reads SNEGSKA (reference sequence). CDR3 DNA: TGCAGTGCCCTTCTGAGGGGGGGCACAGATACGCAGTATCTT. Amino acid sequence: CSALLRGGTDTQYL.

This rearrangement joins TRBV25-1 to TRBJ2-5, with 11 bases that match TRBD2. The CDR3 totals 16 residues. The ends lost 10 bases at V and 3 bases at J; junction bases unmatched: 13. The germline CDR1 and CDR2 sequences are MGHDK and SYGVNS. CDR3 sequence: CAITSTSGRGEETQYF. The DNA for the CDR3 is TGTGCCATCACGTCTACTAGCGGGAGAGGGGAAGAGACCCAGTACTTC.

Of note for this clonotype: The DNA is omitted, as the CDR3 cannot be located on it reliably, and the CDR3 follows TCRdb's listing. The V call is TRBV11-2, the J call TRBJ2-2; the table assigns TRBD1, which was not confirmed against the DNA. In germline, CDR1 is SGHAT, CDR2 FQNNGV. The CDR3 length is 16 residues, termini included. The CDR3 loop is CASSFQLGREPGSCFF.

Comment on this clonotype: This CDR3 fails to terminate in the conserved phenylalanine or tryptophan, so it likely reflects a read error. The CDR3 is CASCYSKGTNEQFL. The CDR3, as DNA: TGTGCCAGCTGTTACTCGAAGGGGACCAATGAGCAGTTCCTC. The V gene is TRBV6-5, the J gene TRBJ2-1; D is tentatively TRBD1 or TRBD2 (5 bases each). The CDR3 has 14 amino acids. Per the germline V gene, CDR1 is MNHEY and CDR2 is SVGAGI.

The CDR3 protein is CASKRLPSTDTQYF. DNA for the CDR3: TGTGCCAGCAAGAGACTACCATCCACAGATACGCAGTATTTT. This chain joins TRBV12-3 or TRBV12-4 and TRBJ2-3, with D possibly being TRBD2 (5 bases). CDR3 length equals 14 residues. The ends were cut back, 7 bases at V and 2 bases at J, with 13 bases in the middle.

This clonotype was observed at least ten times. CDR3 nucleotide sequence: TGCAGTGCCCCTCTAGGAGTGAACACTGAAGCTTTCTTT. This gives the protein CSAPLGVNTEAFF. The J gene is TRBJ1-1, the V gene TRBV20-1; D remains ambiguous. The CDR3 runs to 13 residues. The V end lost 6 bases, the J end lost 0 bases, and 11 bases lay between the germline ends. Germline CDR1 is DFQATT and CDR2 is SNEGSKA (reference sequence).

V gene TRBV29-1 combines with J gene TRBJ1-1; D possibly corresponds to TRBD1 (6 bases). Germline-derived CDR1 and CDR2 are SQVTM and ANQGSEA. V lost 7 bases, J lost 12 bases, and 18 bases lay in between. This CDR3 has 11 amino acids. The CDR3 spells CSAEGGPGTFF. CDR3 DNA: TGCAGCGCCGAGGGGGGGCCGGGGACTTTCTTT.

Points on this clonotype: One junction end disagrees with the germline gene, perhaps due to a read error. The chain couples TRBV5-5 to TRBJ2-5, with D maybe TRBD2 (5 bases). This CDR3 is built from 12 residues. Germline V gene lookup returns CDR1 SGHKS and CDR2 YYEKEE (reference sequence). In nucleotides, the CDR3 is TGTGCCAGTAGCTTGGGGAGCGAGATCCAGTACTTC. It codes for CASSLGSEIQYF. The whole variable domain, filled in from reference TRBV5-5 and TRBJ2-5, reads DAGVTQSPTHLIKTRGQQVTLRCSPISGHKSVSWYQQVLGQGPQFIFQYYEKEERGRGNFPDRFSARQFPNYSSELNVNALLLGDSALYLCASSLGSEIQYFGPGTRLLVL.

With regard to this clonotype: No conserved phenylalanine or tryptophan is present at the end of the CDR3, so a read error is the likely explanation. This sequence joins TRBV4-1 and TRBJ1-2, with 7 bases aligning to TRBD1. The V and J ends lost 0 bases and 10 bases, in that order; junction bases with no gene match: 14. The CDR3 consists of 16 residues. The germline V gene has CDR1 MGHRA and CDR2 YSYEKL. DNA for the CDR3: TGCGCCAGCAGCCAAGATCGATACAGGGGAAACTGTGACTACACCCTC. It is translated as CASSQDRYRGNCDYTL.

The CDR3 sequence is CSVEAGEGQPQHF. The CDR3 coding sequence is TGCAGCGTTGAAGCAGGGGAAGGTCAGCCCCAGCATTTT. This rearrangement joins TRBV29-1 to TRBJ1-5; perhaps TRBD1 as D (6 bases). The CDR3 loop spans 13 amino acids. Germline V gene data show CDR1 as SQVTM and CDR2 as ANQGSEA. The V end lost 1 base, the J end lost 6 bases, and 10 bases lay between the germline ends.

Note on this clonotype: Because the CDR3 is missing its conserved closing phenylalanine or tryptophan, this is likely a read error. The rearrangement uses TRBV4-1 and TRBJ2-7; 8 positions agree with TRBD1. This CDR3 spans 17 amino acids. V lost 4 bases and J lost 3; bases outside the gene matches: 14. Germline assignment: CDR1 MGHRA and CDR2 YSYEKL. The CDR3 DNA reads TGCGCCAGCAGCCGAGAGGGTCACGGGACAGGAGTCTACGAGCAGTACCTC. This translates into CASSREGHGTGVYEQYL.

The chain couples TRBV12-3 or TRBV12-4 to TRBJ1-1; tentatively, D is TRBD1 (6 bases). CDR3 length: 16 residues. The V end was cut by 6 bases, the J end by 0 bases, with 17 bases between. The chain's CDR3 is CASRDGQLFMNTEAFF. The CDR3, as DNA: TGTGCCAGCAGGGACGGACAGCTGTTTATGAACACTGAAGCTTTCTTT.

The chain links TRBV5-6 to TRBJ2-1; the match to TRBD2 covers 11 bases. The germline CDR1 and CDR2 sequences are SGHDT and YYEEEE. The CDR3 totals 15 residues. V lost 0 bases and J lost 10; bases outside the gene matches: 6. CDR3 coding DNA: TGTGCCAGCAGCTTGGTAGCGGGAGGGCCTTGGGAGCAGTTCTTC. This translates into CASSLVAGGPWEQFF.

The chain uses TRBV12-3 or TRBV12-4 and TRBJ1-1, with D tentatively TRBD1 (6 bases). This CDR3 is built from 12 residues. Trimming shortened V by 5 bases and J by 12 bases, and 16 bases separated the two germline ends. The DNA of the CDR3 is TGTGCCAGCAGTGTACAGGGCGTTGTCCCTTTCTTT. Protein product: CASSVQGVVPFF.

This chain connects TRBV20-1 to TRBJ1-5, with D hard to call. Germline loops: CDR1 DFQATT, CDR2 SNEGSKA (reference sequence). The V and J ends lost 3 bases and 5 bases respectively, with 14 bases between them. This CDR3 has 14 amino acids. CDR3 bases: TGCAGTGCTAGGGGCGGGTGGGTAGATCAGCCCCAGCATTTT. Translating it yields CSARGGWVDQPQHF.

This clonotype has more than one count but fewer than ten. The V gene is TRBV11-2, the J gene TRBJ2-2; 7 bases fit TRBD2. V lost 1 base, J lost 1 base, and 0 bases stayed unmatched. The CDR3 is made up of 15 amino acids. The V gene's germline CDR1 is SGHAT and CDR2 FQNNGV. CDR3 amino acids: CASSLGGGNTGELFF. CDR3 DNA: TGTGCCAGCAGCTTAGGCGGGGGGAACACCGGGGAGCTGTTTTTT.